The following is a T cell receptor (beta chain) sequence with its context. Coverage ceases 3 residues before the CDR3 finishes, and the germline J gene fills in the end. The method was immunoSEQ multiplex PCR; TCRdb's version includes in-frame clones alone and lacks a portion of them. The listing records 20,000 to 25,000 clones. The germline gives CDR1 DFQATT, CDR2 SNEGSKA (reference sequence). This CDR3 region has 16 residues. J lost 7 bases, V lost 2 bases, and 10 bases had no gene match. The sample comes from a study of T cells in women clearing cervical HPV infection. This chain joins TRBV20-1 and TRBJ2-5, with TRBD2 matching over 13 bases. This clonotype was obtained from a woman between 18 and 70 years old with a cervical HPV16 infection that either progressed to CIN3+ or cleared (not recorded which). What was sequenced was blood buffy coat. CDR3 in amino acids: CSARKRTSGSTGTQYF. CDR3 bases read: TGCAGTGCTAGAAAAAGGACTAGCGGGAGTACGGGGACC.